Below are 12 T cell receptor beta chains sequenced from a single sample in a study of shared clonotypes between healthy human individuals (dated by TCRdb to between 2020 and 2021). To prepare the library, the immunoSEQ multiplex PCR assay was applied. TCRdb limited this immuneACCESS table to in-frame rearrangements with V and J called. A share of clones is missing; checked studies link under half to unresolved V genes, and the rest is unexplained. This sample lists 1.5 million to 1.9 million clones; roughly 98% were detected once. The ten biggest clones cover approximately 0.45% of the sample. Input material: naive CD4+ T cells sorted from blood. The cell subset or site tag for this specimen amounts to: CD45RA+ positively selected. These receptors came from a man aged 30 to 45 in good health.

The V call is TRBV2, the J call TRBJ2-1; D is possibly TRBD2 (6 bases). V lost 5 bases and J lost 5, with 16 bases in between. CDR3 length: 15 amino acids. Germline CDR1 reads SNHLY; CDR2 reads FYNNEI. The CDR3 nucleotides read TGTGCCAGCAGTTCCAGGCGGAGGGGTAACAATGAGCAGTTCTTC. Amino acid sequence: CASSSRRRGNNEQFF.

J is TRBJ2-1 and V is TRBV19; the D gene is possibly TRBD1 (5 bases). CDR1 LNHDA and CDR2 SQIVND come from the germline V gene (reference sequence). V was trimmed by 6 bases and J by 6 bases, leaving 12 bases between them. This CDR3 region has 13 residues. CDR3 in DNA: TGTGCCAGTAGCAGGGATACCTCCAATGAGCAGTTCTTC. Its protein product is CASSRDTSNEQFF. Complete variable domain (other parts from reference TRBV19 and TRBJ2-1): DGGITQSPKYLFRKEGQNVTLSCEQNLNHDAMYWYRQDPGQGLRLIYYSQIVNDFQKGDIAEGYSVSREKKESFPLTVTSAQKNPTAFYLCASSRDTSNEQFFGPGTRLTVL.

The gene calls are TRBV7-2 and TRBJ1-1; unclear D gene. Germline CDR1 and CDR2: SGHTA and FQGNSA. This CDR3 has 14 residues. V was shortened by 4 bases and J by 3 bases, with 12 bases between the two germline ends. The CDR3 nucleotides are TGTGCCAGCAGCTACTTCTACGGGGACACTGAAGCTTTCTTT. This codes for CASSYFYGDTEAFF. Based on the CDR3 plus reference TRBV7-2 and TRBJ1-1, the full variable domain is GAGVSQSPSNKVTEKGKDVELRCDPISGHTALYWYRQSLGQGLEFLIYFQGNSAPDKSGLPSDRFSAERTGGSVSTLTIQRTQQEDSAVYLCASSYFYGDTEAFFGQGTRLTVV.

The chain links TRBV4-2 to TRBJ2-2, with 7 bases identical to TRBD1. J gave up 5 bases and V 4 bases, and 1 base lay outside the gene matches. The CDR3 runs 13 residues. Germline loops: CDR1 LGHNA, CDR2 YNFKEQ. Here the CDR3 DNA reads TGTGCCAGCAGCCTGACAGGGACCGGGGAGCTGTTTTTT. Translating gives CASSLTGTGELFF.

The V gene is TRBV5-1, the J gene TRBJ2-1; D gene ambiguous. The CDR3 is 16 amino acids. Germline CDR1 and CDR2: SGHRS and YFSETQ. Trimming took off 2 bases at V and 0 bases at J, with 12 bases between the two ends. In DNA form, the CDR3 reads TGCGCCAGCAGCTTTAATGTGGGAAGCTCCTACAATGAGCAGTTCTTC. This gives the protein CASSFNVGSSYNEQFF.

The J gene is TRBJ1-2, the V gene TRBV28; D is unclear. The V end lost 2 bases, the J end lost 11 bases, and 9 bases lay between the germline ends. In germline, CDR1 is MDHEN, CDR2 SYDVKM. This CDR3 comprises 11 residues. This chain's CDR3 is CASSLPPGYTF. The CDR3 DNA sequence: TGTGCCAGCAGTTTACCCCCGGGTTACACCTTC.

The table lists this clone with a few counts. The chain couples TRBV28 to TRBJ1-5; D not resolved. CDR3 length: 14 amino acids. The V end was cut by 7 bases, the J end by 1 base, with 11 bases between. The germline V gene has CDR1 MDHEN and CDR2 SYDVKM. The CDR3 loop reads CASKPDMSNQPQHF. DNA for the CDR3: TGTGCCAGCAAACCTGACATGAGCAATCAGCCCCAGCATTTT.

J is TRBJ2-7 and V is TRBV5-1; possibly TRBD2 for D (5 bases). Trimming pared 4 bases from V and 6 bases from J, leaving 14 bases between. The CDR3 runs 13 residues. Germline V gene data show CDR1 as SGHRS and CDR2 as YFSETQ. CDR3 coding DNA: TGCGCCAGCAGCACAACCCCAGGAGGCGAGCAGTACTTC. It encodes CASSTTPGGEQYF. Variable domain in full (rest from reference TRBV5-1 and TRBJ2-7): KAGVTQTPRYLIKTRGQQVTLSCSPISGHRSVSWYQQTPGQGLQFLFEYFSETQRNKGNFPGRFSGRQFSNSRSEMNVSTLELGDSALYLCASSTTPGGEQYFGPGTRLTVT.

The chain links TRBV9 to TRBJ2-1; no clear D. The germline CDR1 and CDR2 sequences are SGDLS and YYNGEE. V lost 4 bases and J 3 bases, leaving 11 bases between the germline ends. The CDR3 totals 14 residues. CDR3 coding DNA: TGTGCCAGCAGCACCCGGGTTGACTACAATGAGCAGTTCTTC. Residues: CASSTRVDYNEQFF.

The rearrangement uses TRBV23-1 and TRBJ1-5; maybe TRBD1 (5 bases). TRBV23-1 is sorted into the ORF group, with uncertain function. Trimming removed 1 base from V and 6 bases from J, with 25 bases in between. The CDR3 spans 19 residues. This CDR3 is CASSQCGETVNGASQPQHF. The CDR3 DNA reads TGCGCCAGCAGTCAATGCGGCGAGACAGTCAATGGGGCTAGTCAGCCCCAGCATTTT.

The V gene is TRBV7-9, the J gene TRBJ2-7; D perhaps matches TRBD1 (5 bases). The CDR3 has 13 residues. Germline CDR1 is SEHNR and CDR2 is FQNEAQ (reference sequence). V gave up 2 bases and J gave up 2 bases, with 7 bases separating them. DNA for the CDR3: TGTGCCAGCAGCTTATTGACAGCCTACGAGCAGTACTTC. Translated: CASSLLTAYEQYF.

The genes are TRBV11-2 and TRBJ2-1, with D maybe TRBD1 (5 bases). Trimming cost V 5 bases and J 4 bases, with 15 bases left between them. The length of the CDR3 is 15 residues. Germline CDR1 and CDR2: SGHAT and FQNNGV. The CDR3 region has the DNA TGTGCCAGCAGCGTACCGCAGGGCCAGTACAATGAGCAGTTCTTC. Encoded protein: CASSVPQGQYNEQFF.